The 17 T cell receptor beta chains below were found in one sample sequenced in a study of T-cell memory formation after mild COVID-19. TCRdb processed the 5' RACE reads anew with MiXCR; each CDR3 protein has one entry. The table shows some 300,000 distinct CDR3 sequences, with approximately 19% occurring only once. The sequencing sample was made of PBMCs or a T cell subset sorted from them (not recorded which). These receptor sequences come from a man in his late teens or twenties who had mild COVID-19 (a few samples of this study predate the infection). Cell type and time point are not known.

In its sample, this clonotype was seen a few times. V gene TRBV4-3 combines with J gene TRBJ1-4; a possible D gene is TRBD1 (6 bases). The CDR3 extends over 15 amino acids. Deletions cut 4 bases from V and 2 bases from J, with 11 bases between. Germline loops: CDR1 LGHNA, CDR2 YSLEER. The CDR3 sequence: CASSRTGSTNEKLFF. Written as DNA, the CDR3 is TGCGCCAGCAGCCGCACAGGGAGCACTAATGAAAAACTGTTTTTT.

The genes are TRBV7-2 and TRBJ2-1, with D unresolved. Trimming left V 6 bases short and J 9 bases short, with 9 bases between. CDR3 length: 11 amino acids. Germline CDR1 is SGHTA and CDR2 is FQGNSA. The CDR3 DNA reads TGTGCCAGCAGTTGGCTCGGTGAGCAGTTCTTC. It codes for CASSWLGEQFF.

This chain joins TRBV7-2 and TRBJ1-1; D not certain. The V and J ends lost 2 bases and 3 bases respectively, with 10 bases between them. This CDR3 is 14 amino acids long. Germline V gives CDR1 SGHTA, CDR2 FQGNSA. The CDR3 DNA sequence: TGTGCCAGCAGCTTAACATGGAGGGACACTGAAGCTTTCTTT. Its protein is CASSLTWRDTEAFF.

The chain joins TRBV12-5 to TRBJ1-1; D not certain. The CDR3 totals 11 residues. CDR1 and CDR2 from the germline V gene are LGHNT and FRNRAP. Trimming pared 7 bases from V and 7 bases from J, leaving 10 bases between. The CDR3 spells CASARSGEAFF. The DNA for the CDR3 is TGTGCTAGTGCTCGGTCGGGTGAAGCTTTCTTT.

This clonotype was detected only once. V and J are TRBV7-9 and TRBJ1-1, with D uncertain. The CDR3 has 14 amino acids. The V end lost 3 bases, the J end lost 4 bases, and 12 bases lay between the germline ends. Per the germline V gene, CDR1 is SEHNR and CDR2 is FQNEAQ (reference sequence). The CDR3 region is CASSFLDSTTEAFF. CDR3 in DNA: TGTGCCAGCAGCTTTCTAGATTCTACCACTGAAGCTTTCTTT.

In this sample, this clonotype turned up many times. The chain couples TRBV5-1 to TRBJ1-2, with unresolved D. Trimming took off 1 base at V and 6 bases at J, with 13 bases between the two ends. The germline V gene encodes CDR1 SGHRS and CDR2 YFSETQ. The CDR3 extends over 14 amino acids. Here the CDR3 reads CASSLLDTAHGYTF. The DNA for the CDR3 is TGCGCCAGCAGCTTGTTAGACACGGCCCATGGCTACACCTTC.

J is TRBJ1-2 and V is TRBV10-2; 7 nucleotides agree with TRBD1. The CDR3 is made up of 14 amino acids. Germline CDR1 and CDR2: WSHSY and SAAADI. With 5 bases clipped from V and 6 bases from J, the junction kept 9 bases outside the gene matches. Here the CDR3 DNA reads TGCGCCAGCAGTTTCGTACAAGGGGGCGATGGCTACACCTTC. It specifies CASSFVQGGDGYTF.

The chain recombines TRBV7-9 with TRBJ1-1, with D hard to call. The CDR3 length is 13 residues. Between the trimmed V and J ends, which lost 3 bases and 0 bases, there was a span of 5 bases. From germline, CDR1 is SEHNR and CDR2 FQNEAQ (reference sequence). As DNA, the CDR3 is TGTGCCAGCAGCTTCGTGGTGAACACTGAAGCTTTCTTT. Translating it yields CASSFVVNTEAFF. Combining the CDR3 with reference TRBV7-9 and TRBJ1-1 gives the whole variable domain DTGVSQNPRHKITKRGQNVTFRCDPISEHNRLYWYRQTLGQGPEFLTYFQNEAQLEKSRLLSDRFSAERPKGSFSTLEIQRTEQGDSAMYLCASSFVVNTEAFFGQGTRLTVV.

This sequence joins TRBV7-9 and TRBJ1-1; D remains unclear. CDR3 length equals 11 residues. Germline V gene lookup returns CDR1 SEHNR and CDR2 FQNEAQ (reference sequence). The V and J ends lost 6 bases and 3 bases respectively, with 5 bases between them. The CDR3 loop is CASREDTEAFF. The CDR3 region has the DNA TGTGCCAGCAGGGAAGACACTGAAGCTTTCTTT.

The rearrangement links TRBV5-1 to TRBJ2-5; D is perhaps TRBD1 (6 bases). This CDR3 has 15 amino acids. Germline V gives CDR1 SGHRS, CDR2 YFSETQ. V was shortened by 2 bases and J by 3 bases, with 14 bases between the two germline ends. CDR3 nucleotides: TGCGCCAGCAGCTTAGGAATTGGACAGAAAGAGACCCAGTACTTC. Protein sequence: CASSLGIGQKETQYF.

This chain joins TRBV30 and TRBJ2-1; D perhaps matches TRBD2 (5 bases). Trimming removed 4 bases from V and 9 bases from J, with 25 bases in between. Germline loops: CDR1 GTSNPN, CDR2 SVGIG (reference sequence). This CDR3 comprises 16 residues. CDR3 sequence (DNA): TGTGCCTGGATATCTCGCGGGCGCCCGGGGTGGGGTGAGCAGTTCTTC. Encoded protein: CAWISRGRPGWGEQFF.

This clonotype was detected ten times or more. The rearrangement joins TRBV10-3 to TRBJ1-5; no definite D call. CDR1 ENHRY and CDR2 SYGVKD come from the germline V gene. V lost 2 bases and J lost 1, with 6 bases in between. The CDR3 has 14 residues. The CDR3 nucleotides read TGTGCCATCAGTGAGGGCGGAAGCAATCAGCCCCAGCATTTT. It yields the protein CAISEGGSNQPQHF.

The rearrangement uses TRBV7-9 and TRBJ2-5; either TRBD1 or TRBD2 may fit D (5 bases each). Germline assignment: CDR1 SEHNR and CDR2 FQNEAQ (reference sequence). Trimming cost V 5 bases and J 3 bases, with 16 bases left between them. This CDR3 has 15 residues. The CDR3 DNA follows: TGTGCCAGCAGCGTCTCCGGGACGCCGAAAGAGACCCAGTACTTC. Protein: CASSVSGTPKETQYF.

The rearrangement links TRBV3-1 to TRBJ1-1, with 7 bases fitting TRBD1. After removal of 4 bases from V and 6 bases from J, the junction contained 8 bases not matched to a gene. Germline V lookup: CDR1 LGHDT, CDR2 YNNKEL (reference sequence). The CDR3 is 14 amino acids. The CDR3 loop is CASSRLTGVAEAFF. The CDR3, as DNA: TGTGCCAGCAGCCGACTTACAGGGGTCGCTGAAGCTTTCTTT.

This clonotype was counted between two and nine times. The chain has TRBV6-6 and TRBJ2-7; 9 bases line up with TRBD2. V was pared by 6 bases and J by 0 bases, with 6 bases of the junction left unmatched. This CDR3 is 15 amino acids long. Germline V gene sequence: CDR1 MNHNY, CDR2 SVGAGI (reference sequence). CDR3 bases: TGTGCCAGCAGGGGTAGCGGGGGCAGCTCCTACGAGCAGTACGTC. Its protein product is CASRGSGGSSYEQYV.

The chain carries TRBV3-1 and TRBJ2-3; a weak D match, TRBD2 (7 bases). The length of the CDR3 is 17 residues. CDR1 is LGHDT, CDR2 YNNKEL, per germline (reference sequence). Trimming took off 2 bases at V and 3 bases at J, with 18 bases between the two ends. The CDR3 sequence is CASSQTFGGPETDTQYF. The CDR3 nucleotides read TGTGCCAGCAGCCAAACCTTCGGGGGGCCAGAGACAGATACGCAGTATTTT.

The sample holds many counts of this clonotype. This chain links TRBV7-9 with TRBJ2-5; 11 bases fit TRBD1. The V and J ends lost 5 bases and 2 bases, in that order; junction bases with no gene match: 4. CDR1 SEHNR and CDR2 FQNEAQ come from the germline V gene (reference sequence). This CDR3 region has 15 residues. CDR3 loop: CASSPDRGRQETQYF. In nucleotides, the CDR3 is TGTGCCAGCAGCCCGGACAGGGGGCGGCAAGAGACCCAGTACTTC.